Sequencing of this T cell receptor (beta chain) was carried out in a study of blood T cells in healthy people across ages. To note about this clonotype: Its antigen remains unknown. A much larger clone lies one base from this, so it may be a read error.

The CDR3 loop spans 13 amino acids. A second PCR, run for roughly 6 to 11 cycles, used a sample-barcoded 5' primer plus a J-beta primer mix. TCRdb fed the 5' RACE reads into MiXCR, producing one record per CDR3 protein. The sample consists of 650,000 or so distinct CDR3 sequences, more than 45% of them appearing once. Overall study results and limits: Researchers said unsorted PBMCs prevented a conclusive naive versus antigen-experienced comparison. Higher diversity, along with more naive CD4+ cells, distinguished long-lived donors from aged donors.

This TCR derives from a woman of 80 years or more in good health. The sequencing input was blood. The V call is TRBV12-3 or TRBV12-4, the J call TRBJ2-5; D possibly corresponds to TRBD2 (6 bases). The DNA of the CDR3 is TGTGTCAGCACCCGCGGGAACCAAGAGACCCAGTACTTC. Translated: CVSTRGNQETQYF.